This T cell receptor beta chain was identified in a study of blood T cell repertoires in COVID-19. Turning to the study itself: From T cells, B-cell-depleted T cells, or PBMCs came the material, which was cDNA or gDNA.

CDR3 length: 17 residues. The V and J ends lost 2 bases and 5 bases, in that order; junction bases with no gene match: 8. Per germline, CDR1 LGHNA and CDR2 YSLEER. Measured with immunoSEQ multiplex PCR; TCRdb has only the in-frame clones, and not every one. The sample yields fewer than 350,000 clones, 90% seen once. Researchers sorted participants into cohorts using their self-reported clinical history. V usage is TRBV4-3 and J usage is TRBJ1-6, with TRBD1 matching 8 bases. The sequenced sample was PBMCs or T cells enriched from blood (not recorded which). This sequence originates from a woman aged 18-29 years with acute COVID-19. The CDR3 sequence is CASSQPQQGGNNSPLHF. The CDR3 DNA follows: TGCGCCAGCAGCCAACCCCAACAGGGGGGAAATAATTCACCCCTCCACTTT.